This T cell receptor beta chain was captured in a study of shared clonotypes between healthy human individuals (dated by TCRdb to the early 2020s). For context, the study as a whole: The cohort comprised two women and a few men aged 18 to 49 years. Per donor, three plates each were used for CD4 naive and CD4 memory, two for CD8 naive, and one for CD8 memory. To increase sequencing depth and limit assay-specific biases, TCR repertoire library preparation and sequencing were carried out by different laboratories using diverse techniques. Blood TCR repertoires of five healthy adults were deeply sequenced to estimate repertoire size and the extent of clonotype sharing between individuals. Between about 0.8 and 9 billion PBMCs per donor were obtained by leukapheresis. Here is what the overall study found, with its caveats: Naive subsets generally had larger estimated clonotype richness than memory subsets did. Sharing across a few donors was observed for about 5% of naive CD4, about 3.2% of naive CD8, 2% to 2.5% of memory CD4, and roughly 0.4% of memory CD8 clonotypes. Compared with non-shared clonotypes, clonotypes shared by all four sorted-subset donors had higher generation probabilities. Because the study included only a small number of donors, the genetic and exposure-history diversity represented was limited. Pairwise subsampling led to the expectation that sequencing depth would affect the degree of clonotype sharing among donors. Sampling was limited to blood, and TCR repertoires in tissue likely differ from TCR repertoires in blood. Rarefaction of sorted-subset datasets indicated incomplete sequencing despite the large sequencing depth.

CDR1 and CDR2 are drawn from the germline V gene: MNHEY, SVGAGI. The germline ends are 9 bases apart after V is trimmed by 6 bases and J by 7 bases. The CDR3 holds 11 amino acids from the cysteine to the phenylalanine. The CDR3 DNA has 33 bases and is translated from base 1. Healthy HIV-negative adults with no recently reported acute infections or vaccinations were included as donors. Every donor was a Caucasian adult residing in Nashville, Tennessee, USA. CD4+ T cells were enriched through magnetic negative selection, after which naive cells were positively selected on CD45RA and the remaining negative fraction served as the memory subset. After blood collection by leukapheresis, PBMCs were isolated using Ficoll-Histopaque density gradient centrifugation and then cryopreserved in the vapor phase of liquid nitrogen. Analytical flow cytometry was used to check the purity and quantity of each magnetically sorted T cell population. Each sorted fraction had its genomic DNA isolated and then quantified by UV absorbance on a Nanodrop 2000c.

Note on this clone: Its antigen is unknown. Nothing much larger sits one base from this clone, and base qualities are not available.

Using the deep immunoSEQ assay, TCR CDR3 regions were amplified from genomic DNA by multiplex PCR. For each cell subset, the extracted genomic DNA was distributed evenly across all wells of several immunoSEQ 96-well plates, and each plate served as one replicate. For sorted subsets, around 0.2 ug of genomic DNA, equivalent to tens of thousands of T cell genomes, went into each replicate PCR. Purified libraries were quantified with a Qubit 3.0 fluorometer, sized on a Bioanalyzer 2100, and re-quantified with the KAPA Library Quantification kit. Each immunoSEQ 96-well plate was sequenced on its own single-read 150-cycle Illumina NextSeq 550 flow cell. The authors' pipeline ran thus. Because the immunoSEQ output included only junctional sequences and no quality scores, the filtering could not be the same as the filtering used for full-length reads. Sequences were annotated with PyIR, a Python wrapper for IgBLAST v1.9, and V/J genes and CDR3 were assigned using IMGT germline references. Reads with weak V/J assignments (E-value above 1e-6), missing CDR3, stop codons, out-of-frame junctions, or ambiguous translated residues were removed. V3J clonotypes were defined by identical inferred V gene, J gene, and CDR3 amino acid sequence. The percentage overlap between two repertoires was calculated by dividing the number of shared unique clonotypes by the size of the smaller repertoire. Three approaches were used to assess repertoire richness: RTK rarefaction, the Chao1 estimator, and Recon v2.1 estimates of unobserved clonotypes. OLGA was used to compute generation probabilities for all TCRbeta clonotypes that the gDNA method yielded from a handful of donors. Drawn from immuneACCESS, this table holds only the in-frame rearrangements with V and J called that TCRdb kept. Clones are partly lost; checked studies trace under half to an unresolved V gene and leave the rest unexplained. That table gives V, J and clone size, and the DNA gave D and trimming. Counted in this sample were 2 million to 2.5 million clones; roughly 95% of them appeared once. The top ten clonotypes cover 0.1% to 0.15% of the sample.

This receptor chain uses TRBV6-5 and TRBJ1-1; the D gene cannot be resolved reliably. The TCR comes from a young man in good health. The sequencing sample was made of naive CD4+ T cells sorted from blood. Reading the label with the study, this specimen's cell subset or site is: CD45RA+ positively selected. The DNA is TGTGCCAGCAGACGAGACTATGAAGCTTTCTTT. This is translated as CASRRDYEAFF.